The 3 T cell receptor beta chains presented below share a single source sample, sequenced in a study of response to subunit inactivated influenza vaccine. TCRdb fed the RT-PCR reads into MiXCR, producing one record per CDR3 protein. In the table there are about 540,000 distinct CDR3 sequences, less than 25% of which are singletons. These data were also reused for a study on T cells expressing NK-cell markers. From that report: The cDNA for TCR beta came from 5'RACE template switching with UMIs.

Sample: CD4+ T cells sorted from PBMCs, taken 11 to 12 days after vaccination. These receptors originate from a man in his fifties or sixties who received an inactivated influenza vaccine.

The chain carries TRBV28 and TRBJ2-5; D might be TRBD1 (5 bases). Germline values: CDR1 MDHEN, CDR2 SYDVKM. Trimming stripped 6 bases from V and 0 bases from J, with 8 bases between. The CDR3 runs to 13 residues. The CDR3, as DNA: TGTGCCAGCAGGCAGGGCAACCAAGAGACCCAGTACTTC. It is translated as CASRQGNQETQYF. The variable domain in full, with the rest retrieved from reference TRBV28 and TRBJ2-5, is DVKVTQSSRYLVKRTGEKVFLECVQDMDHENMFWYRQDPGLGLRLIYFSYDVKMKEKGDIPEGYSVSREKKERFSLILESASTNQTSMYLCASRQGNQETQYFGPGTRLLVL.

This clonotype turned up a few times. The J gene is TRBJ2-7, the V gene TRBV20-1; D remains unclear. The CDR3 contains 13 residues. Germline V gene lookup returns CDR1 DFQATT and CDR2 SNEGSKA (reference sequence). Trimming removed 0 bases from V and 7 bases from J, with 13 bases in between. The CDR3: CSARDRERREQYF. In DNA form, the CDR3 reads TGCAGTGCTAGAGACCGAGAGCGTAGGGAGCAGTACTTC.

This clonotype was recorded a few times. J is TRBJ2-1 and V is TRBV12-3 or TRBV12-4, with a weak D call TRBD2 (6 bases). V was clipped by 6 bases and J by 1 base, with 13 bases between them. The CDR3 runs 15 residues. DNA for the CDR3: TGTGCCAGCAGACGGGGGACTGGATCCTACAATGAGCAGTTCTTC. Protein product: CASRRGTGSYNEQFF.